Shown below are 23 T cell receptor beta chains from a single sample sequenced in a study of blood T cell repertoires in COVID-19. This table comes from immunoSEQ multiplex PCR, and its TCRdb copy is limited to in-frame clones, with some not included. The sample carries about 200,000 clones, roughly nine tenths recorded once. Material: peripheral blood. Receptor source: a woman aged 70-85 years with acute or convalescent COVID-19.

CDR3 sequence reads: CASSQEWTSGNEQYF. The CDR3 DNA reads TGTGCCAGCAGCCAAGAGTGGACTAGCGGGAACGAGCAGTACTTC. The J gene is TRBJ2-7, the V gene TRBV3-1 (or the pseudogene TRBV3-2), with TRBD2 identical over 12 bases. The CDR3 spans 15 residues. Germline CDR1 reads LGHDT; CDR2 reads YNNKEL (reference sequence). J lost 5 bases, V lost 0 bases, and 2 bases had no gene match.

Turning to this clone: Different DNA sequences within this sample yield the same CDR3. The rearrangement links TRBV19 to TRBJ2-7; 7 bases line up with TRBD1. This CDR3 is built from 13 residues. V was pared by 6 bases and J by 1 base, with 3 bases of the junction left unmatched. CDR1 is LNHDA and CDR2 is SQIVND in the germline V gene (reference sequence). CDR3 coding DNA: TGTGCCAGTAGCCGGGACAGATCCTACGAGCAGTACTTC. This gives the protein CASSRDRSYEQYF.

The chain is built from TRBV4-2 and TRBJ2-5, with D tentatively TRBD2 (5 bases). Trimming cost V 5 bases and J 3 bases, with 10 bases left between them. Germline CDR1 and CDR2: LGHNA and YNFKEQ. This CDR3 comprises 13 residues. The CDR3 DNA reads TGTGCCAGCAGCGATGGACTGGAAGAGACCCAGTACTTC. Residues: CASSDGLEETQYF.

This rearrangement joins TRBV7-9 to TRBJ2-3, with 7 bases that match TRBD2. CDR3 size: 15 residues. J was trimmed by 1 base and V by 4 bases; bases with no gene match: 5. Germline loops: CDR1 SEHNR, CDR2 FQNEAQ (reference sequence). CDR3 in amino acids: CASSSSGVRTDTQYF. CDR3 coding DNA: TGTGCCAGCAGCTCAAGCGGGGTCCGCACAGATACGCAGTATTTT.

A word on this clone: This CDR3 is also generated by other DNA sequences in the sample. CDR3 protein: CASSLGDRVSPLHF. CDR3 nucleotide sequence: TGCGCCAGCAGCTTGGGAGACAGGGTTTCACCCCTCCACTTT. The chain recombines TRBV5-1 with TRBJ1-6; 7 bases map to TRBD1. The CDR3 spans 14 residues. The ends lost 0 bases at V and 9 bases at J; junction bases unmatched: 3. Germline CDR1 is SGHRS and CDR2 is YFSETQ. The entire variable domain, with the rest obtained from reference TRBV5-1 and TRBJ1-6, is as follows: KAGVTQTPRYLIKTRGQQVTLSCSPISGHRSVSWYQQTPGQGLQFLFEYFSETQRNKGNFPGRFSGRQFSNSRSEMNVSTLELGDSALYLCASSLGDRVSPLHFGNGTRLTVT.

The DNA of the CDR3 is TGCGCCAGCAGCTTTGCCCCAGACTATGGCTACACCTTC. It yields the protein CASSFAPDYGYTF. V is TRBV5-1 and J is TRBJ1-2; unclear D gene. CDR3 length equals 13 residues. CDR1 is SGHRS and CDR2 is YFSETQ in the germline V gene. Trimming left V 2 bases short and J 3 bases short, with 8 bases between.

The J gene is TRBJ1-2, the V gene TRBV7-9; D call uncertain. This CDR3 comprises 15 residues. Germline loops: CDR1 SEHNR, CDR2 FQNEAQ (reference sequence). Trimming removed 5 bases at V and 4 bases at J, with 17 bases between. CDR3 protein: CASSRSNSGPYGYTF. The CDR3 bases are TGTGCCAGCAGCCGCTCAAACAGTGGGCCCTATGGCTACACCTTC.

This sequence joins TRBV18 and TRBJ1-1, with D possibly matching TRBD1 (5 bases). Trimming took 3 bases from V and 1 from J, leaving 9 bases between them. The CDR3 is 14 residues long. In germline, CDR1 is KGHSH, CDR2 LQKENI. The CDR3 loop is CASSPPDTNTEAFF. DNA of the CDR3: TGTGCCAGCTCACCCCCGGACACGAACACTGAAGCTTTCTTT.

This clone has more than one count but fewer than ten. The rearrangement links TRBV4-1 to TRBJ1-5, with D perhaps TRBD1 (6 bases). Trimming shortened V by 0 bases and J by 4 bases, and 16 bases separated the two germline ends. This CDR3 has 17 residues. The germline CDR1 and CDR2 sequences are MGHRA and YSYEKL. This CDR3 reads CASSQERVGTQNQPQHF. DNA for the CDR3: TGCGCCAGCAGCCAAGAACGAGTTGGGACACAAAATCAGCCCCAGCATTTT.

J is TRBJ1-1 and V is TRBV2; D not certain. There are 13 residues in the CDR3. V lost 6 bases and J lost 5, with 13 bases in between. Germline CDR1 is SNHLY and CDR2 is FYNNEI. In DNA, the CDR3 is TGTGCCAGCAGCCTTCGGGGTGGGACTGAAGCTTTCTTT. It translates to CASSLRGGTEAFF.

V and J are TRBV7-6 and TRBJ2-1, with D possibly TRBD1 on 5 matching bases. Germline V CDR1 and CDR2: SGHVS, FNYEAQ. The CDR3 runs to 17 residues. V was clipped by 2 bases and J by 4 bases, with 18 bases between them. CDR3 coding DNA: TGTGCCAGCAGCTTATTTTTGGAGAAAGGGGCATACAATGAGCAGTTCTTC. Amino acids: CASSLFLEKGAYNEQFF.

The genes are TRBV3-1 (or the pseudogene TRBV3-2) and TRBJ2-7, with 11 bases lining up with TRBD2. The CDR3 runs 16 residues. The germline V gene encodes CDR1 LGHDT and CDR2 YNNKEL (reference sequence). V lost 0 bases and J lost 4; bases outside the gene matches: 5. In DNA form, the CDR3 reads TGTGCCAGCAGCCAAGATATCCCTAGCGGGAGGTACGAGCAGTACTTC. Its protein is CASSQDIPSGRYEQYF.

The chain couples TRBV3-1 (or the pseudogene TRBV3-2) to TRBJ2-5; a possible D gene is TRBD2 (5 bases). CDR3 size: 15 residues. From germline, CDR1 is LGHDT and CDR2 YNNKEL (reference sequence). V was trimmed by 0 bases and J by 4 bases, leaving 12 bases between them. The CDR3 is CASSQEARGGETQYF. CDR3 DNA: TGTGCCAGCAGCCAAGAGGCCCGGGGTGGAGAGACCCAGTACTTC.

CDR3 DNA: TGTGCCAGCAGTCTAAAGGGACAGTTTAAAGGCACTGAAGCTTTCTTT. It encodes CASSLKGQFKGTEAFF. The chain employs TRBV27 and TRBJ1-1, with 7 bases that match TRBD1. The CDR3 totals 16 residues. The trim removed 5 bases at V and 4 bases at J, leaving 13 bases unmatched. Germline CDR1 is MNHEY and CDR2 is SMNVEV (reference sequence).

The rearrangement joins TRBV5-1 to TRBJ2-1; TRBD1 is a possible D gene (6 bases). This CDR3 is built from 14 residues. The V gene's germline CDR1 is SGHRS and CDR2 YFSETQ. The V gene lost 4 bases and the J gene lost 7 bases, with 15 bases spanning the gap. The CDR3 spells CASSLSSQGNEQFF. The DNA of the CDR3 is TGCGCCAGCAGCCTATCGTCCCAGGGGAATGAGCAGTTCTTC.

The chain employs TRBV24-1 and TRBJ2-1, with a weak D call TRBD1 (5 bases). This CDR3 spans 14 amino acids. Germline CDR1 reads KGHDR; CDR2 reads SFDVKD. Trimming took off 6 bases at V and 5 bases at J, with 13 bases between the two ends. The DNA of the CDR3 is TGTGCCACCAGTACCCGGGTAGGGGACAATGAGCAGTTCTTC. Translating gives CATSTRVGDNEQFF.

The genes are TRBV29-1 and TRBJ2-7; the match to TRBD2 covers 12 bases. Trimming at V came to 5 bases and at J to 6 bases, leaving 11 bases not matched to a gene. This CDR3 is 15 amino acids long. Germline CDR1 SQVTM, CDR2 ANQGSEA. The CDR3 spells CSVTPRTSGVGEQYF. CDR3 in DNA: TGCAGCGTTACCCCCCGGACTAGCGGGGTGGGCGAGCAGTACTTC.

A note on this clone: The junction shows a germline mismatch at one end, possibly a read error. The chain has TRBV19 and TRBJ1-5, with 8 nucleotides matching TRBD1. The CDR3 totals 17 residues. Per germline, CDR1 LNHDA and CDR2 SQIVND (reference sequence). Here the CDR3 DNA reads TGTGCCACCCGGGGGTTTATTCAGGGGGCACCGAATCGGCCCCAGCATTTT. It codes for CATRGFIQGAPNRPQHF.

The chain recombines TRBV6-6 with TRBJ2-3; possibly TRBD2 for D (6 bases). Germline V gene sequence: CDR1 MNHNY, CDR2 SVGAGI (reference sequence). Trimming took off 5 bases at V and 0 bases at J, with 15 bases between the two ends. The CDR3 has 16 amino acids. The CDR3 DNA reads as TGTGCCAGCAGTAGGGGCGGGGCGGGAAGCACAGATACGCAGTATTTT. This gives the protein CASSRGGAGSTDTQYF.

V is TRBV10-1 and J is TRBJ2-5, with TRBD1 as a possible D gene (6 bases). The CDR3 contains 13 residues. Looked up from germline, CDR1 is WNHNN and CDR2 is SYGVQD (reference sequence). The V end was cut by 3 bases, the J end by 5 bases, with 10 bases between. The CDR3 DNA is TGCGCCAGCAGTGATAGGGGGTCGGAGACCCAGTACTTC. This codes for CASSDRGSETQYF.

The chain employs TRBV27 and TRBJ2-7, with D tentatively TRBD1 (6 bases). This CDR3 is built from 14 residues. The germline CDR1 and CDR2 sequences are MNHEY and SMNVEV (reference sequence). Deletions cut 6 bases from V and 4 bases from J, with 16 bases between. The CDR3 sequence is CASREQGRGYEQYF. The DNA for the CDR3 is TGTGCCAGCAGGGAACAGGGTCGAGGATACGAGCAGTACTTC.

This clone was seen just once. The genes are TRBV3-1 (or the pseudogene TRBV3-2) and TRBJ1-2; TRBD1 agrees at 8 bases. The J segment lost 8 bases and the V segment lost 1 base, leaving 9 bases of the junction unmatched. CDR1 and CDR2 from the germline V gene are LGHDT and YNNKEL (reference sequence). The CDR3 consists of 15 residues. DNA of the CDR3: TGTGCCAGCAGCCAAGTCGAGACAGGGACAGGCGGCTACACCTTC. This gives the protein CASSQVETGTGGYTF.

The chain joins TRBV7-8 to TRBJ2-2; TRBD1 matches at 7 bases. J lost 1 base, V lost 4 bases, and 12 bases had no gene match. CDR1 and CDR2 (germline): SGHVS, FQNEAQ. CDR3 length: 18 residues. Written as DNA, the CDR3 is TGTGCCAGCAGCTCGCTAACTACCGGGACAGAGAACACCGGGGAGCTGTTTTTT. Amino acid sequence: CASSSLTTGTENTGELFF.